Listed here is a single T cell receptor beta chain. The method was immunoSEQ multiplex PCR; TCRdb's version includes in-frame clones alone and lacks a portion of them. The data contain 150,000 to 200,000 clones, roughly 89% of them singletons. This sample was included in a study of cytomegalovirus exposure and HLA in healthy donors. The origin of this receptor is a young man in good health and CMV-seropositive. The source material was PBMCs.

The CDR3 reads CASSTGTGAAYGYTF. The CDR3 DNA reads as TGTGCCAGCAGCACTGGGACAGGGGCCGCCTATGGCTACACCTTC. V is TRBV6-6 and J is TRBJ1-2; 10 bases map to TRBD1. Trimming took 6 bases from V and 4 from J; bases not matched to a gene: 8. Per germline, CDR1 MNHNY and CDR2 SVGAGI (reference sequence). The CDR3 is 15 amino acids.